This record covers a single TCR beta chain. Its matching antigen is unknown. CD45RO/CCR7/CD25/CD127/CD95/CD27 sorting isolated CD4+ naive, central memory, regulatory and stem cell-like memory cells. The data are from a study of beta chain features in type 1 diabetes. Study-level findings and limits: Significant though moderate, a shortening of TCRB CDR3s appeared in all four CD4+ subsets of Type 1 diabetes patients.

As every portion of the isolated RNA was reverse transcribed, the sequencing read expressed TCRB transcripts. The method was immunoSEQ multiplex PCR; TCRdb's version includes in-frame clones alone and lacks a portion of them. The sample carries 850,000 to 900,000 clones, about a sixth recorded once. This TCR derives from a woman aged 18-29 years in good health. The sequenced sample consisted of naive CD4+ T cells from blood.

The CDR3 region is CASSLTGDGYNEQFF. For the CDR3, the DNA is TGCGCCAGCAGCTTGACAGGCGACGGGTACAATGAGCAGTTCTTC. The genes are TRBV5-1 and TRBJ2-1; D is possibly TRBD1 (5 bases). The CDR3 spans 15 residues. Trimming took 1 base from V and 4 from J, leaving 12 bases between them. Germline loops: CDR1 SGHRS, CDR2 YFSETQ.